This is a list of T cell receptor beta chains from one sample in a study of blood T cell repertoires in COVID-19. Assay: immunoSEQ multiplex PCR; the TCRdb copy retains only in-frame clones and omits some. The table lists roughly 160,000 clones, approximately 88% of them singletons. Source material: PBMCs or T cells enriched from blood (not recorded which). Receptors were obtained from a woman aged 60-75 years who had recovered from COVID-19. CDR3s include the opening cysteine and the closing phenylalanine or tryptophan. The D gene is left open where the match is weak.

j_gene,v_gene,d_gene,len,CDR3aa
TRBJ1-2,TRBV2,.,14,CASSESDTGTRYTF
TRBJ1-1,TRBV20-1,.,12,CSASVGDTEAFF
TRBJ1-3,TRBV4-2,.,16,CASSPGGGDPGNTIYF
TRBJ1-1,TRBV6-1,.,12,CASSEYPLEAFF
TRBJ1-1,TRBV11-2,.,13,CASSTTGNTEAFF
TRBJ1-1,TRBV5-1,TRBD1,14,CASRSGTDYTEAFF
TRBJ1-5,TRBV6-4,.,13,CASSREADQPQHF
TRBJ2-2,TRBV2,TRBD1,14,CASWGQGNTGELFF
TRBJ1-1,TRBV25-1,.,13,CASSETGNAEAFF
TRBJ2-5,TRBV5-1,.,13,CASSQQVRETQYF
TRBJ1-4,TRBV2,.,13,CASSERGGEKLFF
TRBJ2-5,TRBV3-1/TRBV3-2,.,16,CASSQKGAGTKETQYF
TRBJ1-2,TRBV3-1/TRBV3-2,.,15,CASSQVVTGPYGYTF
TRBJ1-5,TRBV25-1,.,12,CASSEGRQPQHF
TRBJ1-4,TRBV6-6,TRBD1,18,CASSLMGTATSTNEKLFF
TRBJ1-4,TRBV29-1,.,13,CSVEDAVDEKLFF
TRBJ1-5,TRBV7-9,.,14,CATGWANSNQPQHF
TRBJ1-4,TRBV5-1,TRBD1,16,CASSLGQGLTNEKLFF
TRBJ1-2,TRBV27,.,12,CASSHEGLGYTF
TRBJ2-1,TRBV5-5,TRBD2,17,CASSLGPLSGSYNEQFF
TRBJ2-7,TRBV18,TRBD1,14,CASSPGTGTYEQYF
TRBJ2-1,TRBV3-1/TRBV3-2,TRBD1,15,CASSQSGGYHNEQFF
TRBJ2-2,TRBV4-2,.,14,CASSQAGSTGELFF
TRBJ1-3,TRBV4-1,.,16,CASSRPGQTRGNTIYF
TRBJ1-6,TRBV2,.,14,CASKESSYNSPLHF
TRBJ2-7,TRBV29-1,TRBD2,17,CSVEAPTSGRVGYEQYF
TRBJ2-1,TRBV6-4,.,15,CASSELPGAASRQFF
TRBJ1-5,TRBV23-1,.,17,CASRHTTGLGGNQPQHF